Each of the 17 T cell receptor beta chains below was sequenced from the same sample in a study of CD8 T cells in ankylosing spondylitis. The antigens for these receptors are not known. A single record per CDR3 protein comes from TCRdb applying MiXCR to the 5' RACE reads. The sample contains roughly 440,000 distinct CDR3 sequences, roughly 15% of which appear only once. Study conclusions and caveats: About 8 highly homologous variants made up a TCR beta motif, and this motif appeared characteristic of ankylosing spondylitis blood.

Material for sequencing was blood, either unsorted or a sorted T cell fraction (not recorded which). These receptors were collected from a male donor with ankylosing spondylitis.

The J gene is TRBJ1-3, the V gene TRBV6-5; the D gene is possibly TRBD1 (5 bases). The V and J ends lost 0 bases and 10 bases respectively, with 10 bases between them. The CDR3 sequence is 13 residues long. Germline V gene sequence: CDR1 MNHEY, CDR2 SVGAGI. The CDR3 is CASSYSTAETIYF. The DNA of the CDR3 is TGTGCCAGCAGTTACTCGACAGCGGAGACCATATATTTT.

This chain links TRBV2 with TRBJ2-1; 7 bases map to TRBD1. CDR3 size: 14 residues. From germline, CDR1 is SNHLY and CDR2 FYNNEI. V dropped 4 bases and J dropped 5; count of bases not matched to a gene: 5. CDR3 residues: CASSATRGHNEQFF. In nucleotides, the CDR3 is TGTGCCAGCAGTGCTACTAGGGGGCACAATGAGCAGTTCTTC.

In DNA form, the CDR3 reads TGCGCCAGCAGCTTGTCGGGGGAGAACACCGGGGAGCTGTTTTTT. Amino acids: CASSLSGENTGELFF. This sequence joins TRBV5-1 and TRBJ2-2; perhaps TRBD2 as D (6 bases). V was cut by 1 base and J by 1 base, with 8 bases left in between. In germline, CDR1 is SGHRS, CDR2 YFSETQ. The CDR3 totals 15 residues.

The chain carries TRBV12-3 or TRBV12-4 and TRBJ1-2; no reliable D call. The CDR3 has 15 amino acids. V was shortened by 7 bases and J by 2 bases, with 17 bases between the two germline ends. DNA for the CDR3: TGTGCCAGCACCCTCTGGCCCCCCCCGAACTATGGCTACACCTTC. Translating it yields CASTLWPPPNYGYTF.

Of note for this clonotype: A read error may be the cause here, since a much bigger clone is one base away. V usage is TRBV5-1 and J usage is TRBJ2-7; maybe TRBD2 (5 bases). The CDR3 sequence is 13 residues long. Germline loops: CDR1 SGHRS, CDR2 YFSETQ. Trimming took 0 bases from V and 8 from J, leaving 12 bases between them. The CDR3 protein is CASSLEGGYKQYF. Here the CDR3 DNA reads TGCGCCAGCAGCTTGGAAGGAGGTTACAAGCAGTACTTC.

This clonotype has only a few counts. J is TRBJ2-7 and V is TRBV29-1, with D possibly matching TRBD1 (5 bases). Germline CDR1 and CDR2: SQVTM and ANQGSEA. The CDR3 loop spans 14 amino acids. Trimming cost V 1 base and J 6 bases, with 16 bases left between them. Here the CDR3 reads CSVEGAGQAREQYF. The CDR3 nucleotides read TGCAGCGTTGAAGGGGCCGGACAAGCCCGCGAGCAGTACTTC.

This clonotype was detected a few times. V usage is TRBV12-3 or TRBV12-4 and J usage is TRBJ1-3, with TRBD1 identical over 11 bases. J was trimmed by 4 bases and V by 3 bases; bases with no gene match: 5. The CDR3 has 16 residues. The CDR3 DNA sequence: TGTGCCAGCAGTTTCCCCGGGACAGGGGGGGGAAACACCATATATTTT. This encodes CASSFPGTGGGNTIYF.

This chain links TRBV11-2 with TRBJ2-2; D perhaps matches TRBD2 (5 bases). Germline V gives CDR1 SGHAT, CDR2 FQNNGV. Trimming removed 0 bases at V and 6 bases at J, with 8 bases between. The CDR3 length is 14 residues. The CDR3 bases are TGTGCCAGCAGCTTAGAGAGCGGTGCCGGGGAGCTGTTTTTT. Translated: CASSLESGAGELFF.

This clonotype was observed a handful of times. The chain links TRBV4-1 to TRBJ2-1, with TRBD2 matching over 13 bases. The CDR3 has 16 residues. V lost 0 bases to trimming and J lost 8 bases; unmatched junction nucleotides: 4. In germline, CDR1 is MGHRA, CDR2 YSYEKL. CDR3 loop: CASSQETSGGWDEQFF. The CDR3 bases are TGCGCCAGCAGCCAAGAGACTAGCGGGGGGTGGGATGAGCAGTTCTTC.

The chain has TRBV6-5 and TRBJ1-2; no firm D call. The ends were cut back, 3 bases at V and 4 bases at J, with 15 bases in the middle. Germline V gene lookup returns CDR1 MNHEY and CDR2 SVGAGI. The CDR3 sequence is 15 residues long. CDR3 sequence reads: CASSYYAERSYGYTF. The CDR3 DNA reads as TGTGCCAGCAGTTATTACGCGGAACGGAGCTATGGCTACACCTTC.

The V gene is TRBV6-1, the J gene TRBJ1-5; 7 nucleotides match TRBD1. V lost 7 bases and J lost 5; bases outside the gene matches: 8. CDR1 and CDR2 (germline): MNHNS, SASEGT. This CDR3 contains 14 residues. CDR3 sequence: CASTTRQGDQPQHF. The CDR3 DNA sequence: TGTGCCAGCACCACCAGGCAGGGGGATCAGCCCCAGCATTTT.

The genes are TRBV4-3 and TRBJ2-7; 8 bases fit TRBD1. CDR3 length: 16 residues. The trim removed 4 bases at V and 5 bases at J, leaving 13 bases unmatched. Germline V gene lookup returns CDR1 LGHNA and CDR2 YSLEER. CDR3 region: CASSPSVGQGTHEQYF. The CDR3 DNA follows: TGCGCCAGCAGCCCAAGTGTCGGACAGGGAACCCACGAGCAGTACTTC.

This clonotype was counted many times. The CDR3 sequence is CATSRDGGPGQFTDTQYF. The CDR3 region has the DNA TGTGCCACCAGCAGAGATGGGGGTCCAGGCCAATTCACAGATACGCAGTATTTT. The gene calls are TRBV15 and TRBJ2-3; either TRBD1 or TRBD2 may supply D (5 bases each). Germline V gives CDR1 LNHNV, CDR2 YYDKDF (reference sequence). The CDR3 has 18 amino acids. Between the trimmed V and J ends, which lost 0 bases and 2 bases, there was a span of 18 bases.

This clonotype occurred a few times. CDR3 amino acids: CASSGGRGYNEQFF. The CDR3 region has the DNA TGTGCCAGCAGCGGCGGACGGGGTTACAATGAGCAGTTCTTC. The chain has TRBV5-8 and TRBJ2-1, with D possibly being TRBD2 (5 bases). The germline V and J ends were trimmed by 4 bases and 4 bases, with 12 bases remaining between them. The CDR3 is 14 amino acids. Germline V gives CDR1 SGHTS, CDR2 YDEGEE. The whole variable domain, remainder taken from reference TRBV5-8 and TRBJ2-1, is EAGVTQSPTHLIKTRGQQATLRCSPISGHTSVYWYQQALGLGLQFLLWYDEGEERNRGNFPPRFSGRQFPNYSSELNVNALELEDSALYLCASSGGRGYNEQFFGPGTRLTVL.

The J gene is TRBJ1-5, the V gene TRBV7-2; D gene uncertain. The CDR3 is 14 amino acids. Germline V gene data show CDR1 as SGHTA and CDR2 as FQGNSA. The germline V and J ends were trimmed by 1 base and 4 bases, with 8 bases remaining between them. The CDR3 spells CASSLVLGNQPQHF. The CDR3 DNA reads TGTGCCAGCAGCTTAGTTTTAGGAAATCAGCCCCAGCATTTT.

J is TRBJ1-2 and V is TRBV28, with unresolved D. Trimming pared 6 bases from V and 0 bases from J, leaving 5 bases between. The CDR3 loop spans 12 amino acids. Looked up from germline, CDR1 is MDHEN and CDR2 is SYDVKM. The CDR3 region is CASRGTNYGYTF. The DNA of the CDR3 is TGTGCCAGCAGGGGCACTAACTATGGCTACACCTTC.

This clonotype was observed at least ten times. This chain uses TRBV12-3 or TRBV12-4 with TRBJ1-5; TRBD1 might be the D (6 bases). Trimming pared 6 bases from V and 0 bases from J, leaving 12 bases between. The CDR3 runs to 15 residues. CDR3 loop: CASSIDRLSNQPQHF. DNA for the CDR3: TGTGCCAGCAGCATCGACAGGCTTAGCAATCAGCCCCAGCATTTT.